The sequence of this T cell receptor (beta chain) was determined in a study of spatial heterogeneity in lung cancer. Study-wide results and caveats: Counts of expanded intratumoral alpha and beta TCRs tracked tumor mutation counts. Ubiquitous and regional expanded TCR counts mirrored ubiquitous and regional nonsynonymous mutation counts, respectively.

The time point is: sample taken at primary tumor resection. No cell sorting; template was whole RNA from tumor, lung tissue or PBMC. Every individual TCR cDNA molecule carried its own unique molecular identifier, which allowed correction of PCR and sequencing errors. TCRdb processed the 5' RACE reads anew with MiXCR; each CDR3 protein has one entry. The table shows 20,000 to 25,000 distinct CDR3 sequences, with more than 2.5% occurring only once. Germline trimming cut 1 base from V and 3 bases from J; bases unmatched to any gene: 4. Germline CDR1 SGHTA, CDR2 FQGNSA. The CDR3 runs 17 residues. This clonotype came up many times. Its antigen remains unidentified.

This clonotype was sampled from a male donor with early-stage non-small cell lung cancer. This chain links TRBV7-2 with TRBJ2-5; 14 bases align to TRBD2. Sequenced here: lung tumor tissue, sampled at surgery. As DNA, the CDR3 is TGTGCCAGCAGCTTAGGCCCGGGACTAGCGGGAGAAGAGACCCAGTACTTC. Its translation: CASSLGPGLAGEETQYF.